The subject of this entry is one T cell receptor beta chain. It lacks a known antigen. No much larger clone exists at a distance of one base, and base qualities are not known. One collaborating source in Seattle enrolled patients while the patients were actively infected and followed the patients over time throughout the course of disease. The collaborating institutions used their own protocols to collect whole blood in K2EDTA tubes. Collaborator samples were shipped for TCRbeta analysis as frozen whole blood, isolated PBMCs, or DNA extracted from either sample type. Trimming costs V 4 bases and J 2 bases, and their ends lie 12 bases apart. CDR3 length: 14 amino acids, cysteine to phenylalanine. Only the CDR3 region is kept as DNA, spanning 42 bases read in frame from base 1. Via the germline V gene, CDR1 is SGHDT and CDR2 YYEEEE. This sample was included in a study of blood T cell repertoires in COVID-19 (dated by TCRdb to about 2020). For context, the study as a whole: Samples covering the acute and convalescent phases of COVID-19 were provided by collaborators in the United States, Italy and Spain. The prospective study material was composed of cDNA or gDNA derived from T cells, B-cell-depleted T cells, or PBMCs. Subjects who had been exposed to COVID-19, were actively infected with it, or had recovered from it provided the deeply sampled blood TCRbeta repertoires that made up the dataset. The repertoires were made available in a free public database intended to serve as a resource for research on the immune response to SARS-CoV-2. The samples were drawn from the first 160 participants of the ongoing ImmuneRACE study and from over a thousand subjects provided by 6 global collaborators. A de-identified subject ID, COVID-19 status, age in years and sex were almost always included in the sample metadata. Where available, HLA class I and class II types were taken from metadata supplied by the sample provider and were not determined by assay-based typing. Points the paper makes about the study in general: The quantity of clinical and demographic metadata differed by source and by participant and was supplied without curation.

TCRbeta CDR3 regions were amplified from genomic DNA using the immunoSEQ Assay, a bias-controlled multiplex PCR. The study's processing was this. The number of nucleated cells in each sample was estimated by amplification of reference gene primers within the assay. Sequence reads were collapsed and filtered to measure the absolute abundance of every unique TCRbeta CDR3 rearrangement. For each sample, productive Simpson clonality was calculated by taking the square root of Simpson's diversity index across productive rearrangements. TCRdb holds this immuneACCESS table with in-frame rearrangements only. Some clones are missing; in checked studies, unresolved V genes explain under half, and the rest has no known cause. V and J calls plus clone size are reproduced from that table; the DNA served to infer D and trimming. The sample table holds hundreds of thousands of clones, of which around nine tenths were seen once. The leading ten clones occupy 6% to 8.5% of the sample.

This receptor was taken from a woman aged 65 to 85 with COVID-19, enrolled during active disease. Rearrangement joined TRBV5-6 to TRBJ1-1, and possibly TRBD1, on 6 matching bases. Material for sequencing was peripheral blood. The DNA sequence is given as TGTGCCAGCAGCCCGGGACACCCAAACACTGAAGCTTTCTTT. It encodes CASSPGHPNTEAFF.